These 32 T cell receptor beta chains were all obtained from the same sample, sequenced in a study of blood T cell repertoires in COVID-19. Some clones are missing from TCRdb's copy, which holds only in-frame ones; the method was immunoSEQ multiplex PCR. Of tens of thousands of clones listed, more than 75% are singletons. The sample comprised peripheral blood. These receptors were taken from a man aged 50-60 years with active or convalescent COVID-19.

This clone was recorded only once. V gene TRBV7-2 combines with J gene TRBJ2-7, with 12 bases that match TRBD1. Germline V gene lookup returns CDR1 SGHTA and CDR2 FQGNSA. V lost 2 bases and J lost 2; bases outside the gene matches: 4. CDR3 length: 16 amino acids. The CDR3 nucleotides are TGTGCCAGCAGCTTAACCGGGACAGGGGGCGCCTACGAGCAGTACTTC. Translating it yields CASSLTGTGGAYEQYF.

The chain joins TRBV7-9 to TRBJ1-5, with TRBD1 as a possible D gene (5 bases). Germline CDR1 reads SEHNR; CDR2 reads FQNEAQ (reference sequence). The CDR3 extends over 14 amino acids. V dropped 5 bases and J dropped 1 base, with 9 bases sitting between them. This CDR3 is CASSPGGSNQPQHF. The CDR3 DNA sequence: TGTGCCAGCAGCCCCGGGGGGAGCAATCAGCCCCAGCATTTT.

The J gene is TRBJ1-6, the V gene TRBV10-1; tentatively, D is TRBD1 (6 bases). CDR1 and CDR2 from the germline V gene are WNHNN and SYGVQD (reference sequence). The CDR3 is 15 amino acids. V lost 0 bases to trimming and J lost 7 bases, with 10 bases between them. CDR3 loop: CASSESKGGNSPLHF. The CDR3 nucleotides are TGCGCCAGCAGTGAGTCGAAGGGGGGGAATTCACCCCTCCACTTT.

CDR3 in DNA: TGTGCCAGCTCACTTTTTTCCGGGACTCTCCGGGAGACCCAGTACTTC. Amino acids: CASSLFSGTLRETQYF. This rearrangement joins TRBV18 to TRBJ2-5, with a tentative D call TRBD2 (6 bases). In germline, CDR1 is KGHSH, CDR2 LQKENI. CDR3 length equals 16 residues. V lost 4 bases to trimming and J lost 5 bases, with 20 bases between them.

V is TRBV25-1 and J is TRBJ1-4; 8 positions agree with TRBD1. With 6 bases clipped from V and 4 bases from J, the junction kept 4 bases outside the gene matches. The CDR3 loop spans 14 amino acids. The germline V gene has CDR1 MGHDK and CDR2 SYGVNS. The DNA for the CDR3 is TGTGCCAGCAGAGGGACAGGCGATAATGAAAAACTGTTTTTT. Its protein product is CASRGTGDNEKLFF.

V and J are TRBV2 and TRBJ2-7; D is possibly TRBD1 (5 bases). Germline V CDR1 and CDR2: SNHLY, FYNNEI. The CDR3 loop spans 11 amino acids. The V end was cut by 6 bases, the J end by 6 bases, with 9 bases between. This CDR3 is CASRSGLEQYF. CDR3 DNA sequence: TGTGCCAGCAGATCAGGGCTCGAGCAGTACTTC.

The V call is TRBV6-5, the J call TRBJ2-5, with D possibly matching TRBD2 (5 bases). Germline CDR1 is MNHEY and CDR2 is SVGAGI. This CDR3 is 12 amino acids long. V shed 6 bases and J shed 5 bases, with 10 bases lying between them. The CDR3 DNA reads TGTGCCAGCAGATTAAAGCGGGAGACCCAGTACTTC. Translation gives CASRLKRETQYF.

The V call is TRBV7-9, the J call TRBJ1-2; TRBD1 agrees at 7 bases. V dropped 1 base and J dropped 8; count of bases not matched to a gene: 7. The CDR3 consists of 14 residues. The germline V gene has CDR1 SEHNR and CDR2 FQNEAQ (reference sequence). CDR3 sequence reads: CASSLGTGPGGYTF. The CDR3 region has the DNA TGTGCCAGCAGCTTAGGGACAGGCCCAGGGGGCTACACCTTC.

The V and J genes are TRBV15 and TRBJ1-1; 8 bases match TRBD1. CDR1 is LNHNV, CDR2 YYDKDF, per germline (reference sequence). Trimming took 5 bases from V and 3 from J; bases not matched to a gene: 8. This CDR3 is 15 amino acids long. The CDR3 DNA follows: TGTGCCACCAGCCGCCAGGGGGCCGGGGACACTGAAGCTTTCTTT. It codes for CATSRQGAGDTEAFF.

This clone was counted once. This sequence joins TRBV9 and TRBJ2-5, with 9 bases aligning to TRBD1. Per germline, CDR1 SGDLS and CDR2 YYNGEE. The CDR3 is 16 amino acids. Trimming removed 4 bases from V and 2 bases from J; junction bases left unmatched: 9. Here the CDR3 reads CASSSRQGGQQETQYF. The CDR3 DNA sequence: TGTGCCAGCAGCTCCAGACAGGGGGGGCAACAAGAGACCCAGTACTTC. The full variable domain, rest sourced from reference TRBV9 and TRBJ2-5, is DSGVTQTPKHLITATGQRVTLRCSPRSGDLSVYWYQQSLDQGLQFLIQYYNGEERAKGNILERFSAQQFPDLHSELNLSSLELGDSALYFCASSSRQGGQQETQYFGPGTRLLVL.

The gene calls are TRBV10-3 and TRBJ1-5; D ambiguous. V gave up 7 bases and J gave up 5 bases, with 12 bases separating them. Germline V gives CDR1 ENHRY, CDR2 SYGVKD. The CDR3 is 13 amino acids. CDR3 protein: CAITAGVDQPQHF. The CDR3 bases are TGTGCCATCACCGCCGGTGTCGATCAGCCCCAGCATTTT.

The CDR3: CASSLGSVAGSGTDTQYF. CDR3 sequence (DNA): TGTGCCAGCAGCTTGGGTTCGGTGGCAGGGTCCGGCACAGATACGCAGTATTTT. The chain joins TRBV5-8 to TRBJ2-3; D might be TRBD1 (5 bases). Trimming removed 0 bases from V and 1 base from J, with 18 bases in between. The CDR3 has 18 residues. CDR1 is SGHTS and CDR2 is YDEGEE in the germline V gene. Looking up the rest from reference TRBV5-8 and TRBJ2-3 gives the full variable domain: EAGVTQSPTHLIKTRGQQATLRCSPISGHTSVYWYQQALGLGLQFLLWYDEGEERNRGNFPPRFSGRQFPNYSSELNVNALELEDSALYLCASSLGSVAGSGTDTQYFGPGTRLTVL.

The V gene is TRBV28, the J gene TRBJ2-5, with D possibly matching TRBD2 (5 bases). There are 17 residues in the CDR3. Germline V gene data show CDR1 as MDHEN and CDR2 as SYDVKM. Deletions cut 0 bases from V and 5 bases from J, with 19 bases between. In nucleotides, the CDR3 is TGTGCCAGCAGTTTATGGGGCAGGTCGGGATCCTGGGAGACCCAGTACTTC. The encoded protein is CASSLWGRSGSWETQYF. The variable domain in full, completed from reference TRBV28 and TRBJ2-5, reads DVKVTQSSRYLVKRTGEKVFLECVQDMDHENMFWYRQDPGLGLRLIYFSYDVKMKEKGDIPEGYSVSREKKERFSLILESASTNQTSMYLCASSLWGRSGSWETQYFGPGTRLLVL.

This clone was seen a few times. V is TRBV9 and J is TRBJ1-1; D perhaps matches TRBD1 (5 bases). This CDR3 has 14 amino acids. The V gene's germline CDR1 is SGDLS and CDR2 YYNGEE. V was clipped by 0 bases and J by 6 bases, with 12 bases between them. The CDR3, as DNA: TGTGCCAGCAGCGTAGATCAGGGAGGCGCTGAAGCTTTCTTT. As protein: CASSVDQGGAEAFF.

The gene calls are TRBV6-6 and TRBJ2-7; maybe TRBD1 (6 bases). Germline V gene lookup returns CDR1 MNHNY and CDR2 SVGAGI (reference sequence). The CDR3 length is 14 residues. Trimming cost V 5 bases and J 2 bases, with 13 bases left between them. DNA of the CDR3: TGTGCCAGCAGTGAGAACAGGGAACCCTACGAGCAGTACGTC. Encoded protein: CASSENREPYEQYV.

The chain carries TRBV11-2 and TRBJ2-7, with TRBD1 matching 7 bases. Trimming took 5 bases from V and 0 from J; bases not matched to a gene: 13. Germline CDR1 reads SGHAT; CDR2 reads FQNNGV. The CDR3 is 17 amino acids. The CDR3 coding sequence is TGTGCCAGCAGCGCCCAGACAGGGCTTTACGGCTCCTACGAGCAGTACGTC. Its translation is CASSAQTGLYGSYEQYV.

The chain carries TRBV30 and TRBJ2-7; D gene ambiguous. There are 11 residues in the CDR3. The V and J ends lost 3 bases and 2 bases respectively, with 5 bases between them. Germline CDR1 GTSNPN, CDR2 SVGIG (reference sequence). The DNA for the CDR3 is TGTGCCTGGAGGGCAGCCTACGAGCAGTACTTC. Translation: CAWRAAYEQYF.

The V call is TRBV28, the J call TRBJ1-6; a weak D match, TRBD1 (6 bases). Looked up from germline, CDR1 is MDHEN and CDR2 is SYDVKM. V was shortened by 5 bases and J by 5 bases, with 7 bases between the two germline ends. The CDR3 is 13 amino acids. For the CDR3, the DNA is TGTGCCAGCAGTCAGGGGAATAATTCACCCCTCCACTTT. As protein: CASSQGNNSPLHF. Supplemented by reference TRBV28 and TRBJ1-6, the full variable domain reads DVKVTQSSRYLVKRTGEKVFLECVQDMDHENMFWYRQDPGLGLRLIYFSYDVKMKEKGDIPEGYSVSREKKERFSLILESASTNQTSMYLCASSQGNNSPLHFGNGTRLTVT.

The chain employs TRBV6-5 and TRBJ1-1, with 7 bases aligning to TRBD1. The CDR3 totals 14 residues. Germline CDR1 is MNHEY and CDR2 is SVGAGI. The V gene end was trimmed by 0 bases and the J gene end by 4 bases; junction bases not matched to a gene: 2. The CDR3, as DNA: TGTGCCAGCAGTTACTCCGCAGGGGGCACTGAAGCTTTCTTT. Amino acids: CASSYSAGGTEAFF.

This clone was seen only once. J is TRBJ1-6 and V is TRBV2; D perhaps matches TRBD1 (6 bases). V dropped 6 bases and J dropped 6 bases, with 15 bases sitting between them. There are 15 residues in the CDR3. Germline-derived CDR1 and CDR2 are SNHLY and FYNNEI. The CDR3, as DNA: TGTGCCAGCAGACCTGGACAGATAGGTAATTCACCCCTCCACTTT. This codes for CASRPGQIGNSPLHF.

The V call is TRBV20-1, the J call TRBJ2-1; 9 bases align to TRBD1. From germline, CDR1 is DFQATT and CDR2 SNEGSKA (reference sequence). CDR3 length: 16 residues. With 3 bases clipped from V and 1 base from J, the junction kept 7 bases outside the gene matches. Here the CDR3 DNA reads TGCAGTGCTAGTGACAGGGGGATGGTGTCCTACAATGAGCAGTTCTTC. This encodes CSASDRGMVSYNEQFF.

The chain combines TRBV6-1 with TRBJ1-2; D is unresolved. This CDR3 region has 13 residues. Germline V gene lookup returns CDR1 MNHNS and CDR2 SASEGT. Trimming pared 2 bases from V and 6 bases from J, leaving 10 bases between. CDR3 amino acids: CASSERIADGYTF. Here the CDR3 DNA reads TGTGCCAGCAGTGAAAGGATTGCGGATGGCTACACCTTC.

The V call is TRBV7-9, the J call TRBJ1-1; D call uncertain. Trimming took 3 bases from V and 1 from J, leaving 3 bases between them. CDR1 and CDR2 (germline): SEHNR, FQNEAQ (reference sequence). The CDR3 is 12 amino acids. The CDR3 bases are TGTGCCAGCAGCTTCCGGAACACTGAAGCTTTCTTT. It specifies CASSFRNTEAFF.

The V call is TRBV2, the J call TRBJ1-1; D not resolved. Germline V gene sequence: CDR1 SNHLY, CDR2 FYNNEI. The CDR3 runs to 14 residues. V shed 1 base and J shed 2 bases, with 8 bases lying between them. CDR3 sequence (DNA): TGTGCCAGCAGTGAAGGAGGGATTAACACTGAAGCTTTCTTT. Amino acids: CASSEGGINTEAFF.

The sample holds a few counts of this clone. This sequence joins TRBV2 and TRBJ2-7; TRBD1 agrees at 7 bases. From germline, CDR1 is SNHLY and CDR2 FYNNEI. The CDR3 loop spans 14 amino acids. V lost 3 bases and J lost 3; bases outside the gene matches: 5. The CDR3 reads CASSDSDRYYEQYV. The CDR3 DNA is TGTGCCAGCAGTGATTCGGACAGGTACTACGAGCAGTACGTC.

CDR3: CASSPSPGNEKLFF. In DNA, the CDR3 is TGTGCCAGCTCACCATCCCCGGGTAATGAAAAACTGTTTTTT. This chain uses TRBV18 with TRBJ1-4; D remains ambiguous. Per the germline V gene, CDR1 is KGHSH and CDR2 is LQKENI. Trimming removed 2 bases at V and 4 bases at J, with 8 bases between. This CDR3 contains 14 residues.

The chain carries TRBV7-7 and TRBJ1-3; D is ambiguous. The CDR3 totals 16 residues. CDR1 is SSHAT and CDR2 is FNYEAQ in the germline V gene (reference sequence). V was shortened by 1 base and J by 0 bases, with 10 bases between the two germline ends. The CDR3 spells CASSLGPGNSGNTIYF. The CDR3 DNA reads TGTGCCAGCAGCTTAGGTCCGGGGAACTCTGGAAACACCATATATTTT.

The rearrangement joins TRBV19 to TRBJ2-6, with 7 bases that match TRBD1. CDR1 is LNHDA, CDR2 SQIVND, per germline (reference sequence). The CDR3 length is 18 residues. V lost 4 bases to trimming and J lost 1 base; unmatched junction nucleotides: 10. The CDR3 nucleotides are TGTGCCAGTAGTAGTCTGAGACAGGGTTCGTCTGGGGCCAACGTCCTGACTTTC. Amino acids: CASSSLRQGSSGANVLTF.

The V gene is TRBV5-1, the J gene TRBJ1-6; 7 bases map to TRBD1. CDR1 and CDR2 (germline): SGHRS, YFSETQ. The ends lost 3 bases at V and 8 bases at J; junction bases unmatched: 8. The CDR3 is 15 amino acids. The CDR3 DNA reads TGCGCCAGCAGCTCAACGACAGGGTGGGATTCACCCCTCCACTTT. This sequence encodes CASSSTTGWDSPLHF.

The V and J genes are TRBV10-3 and TRBJ1-1; perhaps TRBD1 as D (6 bases). With 6 bases removed from V and 6 bases from J, the gap between germline ends came to 11 bases. The CDR3 sequence is 12 residues long. Germline V lookup: CDR1 ENHRY, CDR2 SYGVKD. CDR3 nucleotide sequence: TGTGCCATCAGACAGACAGGCGCTGAAGCTTTCTTT. It codes for CAIRQTGAEAFF.

This CDR3 reads CASSPDRGNNQPQHF. In nucleotides, the CDR3 is TGTGCCAGTAGTCCGGACAGGGGGAACAATCAGCCCCAGCATTTT. This chain uses TRBV19 with TRBJ1-5; 10 positions agree with TRBD1. The V gene end was trimmed by 5 bases and the J gene end by 3 bases; junction bases not matched to a gene: 4. There are 15 residues in the CDR3. Germline V CDR1 and CDR2: LNHDA, SQIVND (reference sequence).

The chain has TRBV11-3 and TRBJ2-7; 9 nucleotides match TRBD2. The trim removed 0 bases at V and 2 bases at J, leaving 2 bases unmatched. CDR1 and CDR2 from the germline V gene are SGHNT and YENEEA. This CDR3 region has 15 residues. This chain's CDR3 is CASSLESGGTYEQYF. As DNA, the CDR3 is TGTGCCAGCAGCTTAGAAAGCGGGGGGACCTACGAGCAGTACTTC.